Listed here are 29 T cell receptor beta chains from one sample, sequenced in a study of T-cell memory formation after mild COVID-19. TCRdb independently ran MiXCR on the 5' RACE reads; one entry per CDR3 protein. The sample contains roughly 160,000 distinct CDR3 sequences, roughly 11% of which appear only once. Sequencing used PBMCs or a T cell subset sorted from them (not recorded which). The receptors stem from a man aged 18 to 29 who had mild COVID-19 (a few samples of this study predate the infection). Cell type and time point are not known.

This clonotype came up a few times. The gene calls are TRBV15 and TRBJ1-3; D possibly corresponds to TRBD1 (5 bases). Germline lookup yields CDR1 LNHNV and CDR2 YYDKDF (reference sequence). This CDR3 is 15 amino acids long. Trimming took 2 bases from V and 1 from J, leaving 9 bases between them. The CDR3 DNA is TGTGCCACCAGCAGACTCCAGGGTTCTGGAAACACCATATATTTT. Translating gives CATSRLQGSGNTIYF.

This clonotype came up many times. V usage is TRBV5-5 and J usage is TRBJ2-4, with a tentative D call TRBD2 (6 bases). Germline V gene sequence: CDR1 SGHKS, CDR2 YYEKEE (reference sequence). V was pared by 4 bases and J by 6 bases, with 17 bases between. This CDR3 is 15 amino acids long. The CDR3 DNA sequence: TGTGCCAGCAGCATTGGCGGGGACGGTAGAAACATTCAGTACTTC. Translated: CASSIGGDGRNIQYF.

This clonotype appeared many times. This chain uses TRBV9 with TRBJ1-3; no definite D call. Germline V lookup: CDR1 SGDLS, CDR2 YYNGEE. The V and J ends lost 0 bases and 4 bases respectively, with 17 bases between them. The CDR3 loop spans 17 amino acids. The chain's CDR3 is CASSVDGVTIGGNTIYF. The CDR3 DNA follows: TGTGCCAGCAGCGTAGATGGAGTGACTATTGGCGGAAACACCATATATTTT.

This chain uses TRBV6-2 or TRBV6-3 with TRBJ2-6, with 8 nucleotides matching TRBD1. The CDR3 contains 19 residues. Germline V gene lookup returns CDR1 MNHEY and CDR2 SVGEGT. V lost 2 bases, J lost 0 bases, and 9 bases stayed unmatched. The CDR3 spells CASSYPRDRSFSGANVLTF. The CDR3, as DNA: TGTGCCAGCAGTTACCCCCGGGACAGGTCCTTCTCTGGGGCCAACGTCCTGACTTTC.

This clonotype has just a few counts. The chain carries TRBV6-6 and TRBJ2-7; 8 nucleotides agree with TRBD1. Germline CDR1 reads MNHNY; CDR2 reads SVGAGI (reference sequence). V dropped 5 bases and J dropped 1; count of bases not matched to a gene: 4. The CDR3 is made up of 14 amino acids. The CDR3, as DNA: TGTGCCAGCAGTGGACAGGGTAGGTCCTACGAGCAGTACGTC. Translating it yields CASSGQGRSYEQYV.

This clonotype was seen more than once but under ten times. This chain uses TRBV7-2 with TRBJ2-5; D is possibly TRBD2 (6 bases). Germline V gives CDR1 SGHTA, CDR2 FQGNSA. Trimming took off 6 bases at V and 5 bases at J, with 19 bases between the two ends. CDR3 size: 15 residues. Here the CDR3 DNA reads TGTGCCAGCAGTCGTTTTTGGGGGGTTGGTGAGACCCAGTACTTC. Its protein product is CASSRFWGVGETQYF.

J is TRBJ2-5 and V is TRBV30; D remains unclear. This CDR3 is 13 amino acids long. The germline V gene encodes CDR1 GTSNPN and CDR2 SVGIG (reference sequence). With 2 bases removed from V and 5 bases from J, the gap between germline ends came to 12 bases. In DNA form, the CDR3 reads TGTGCCTGGAGTTCTAGGGTGCGGGAGACCCAGTACTTC. Its translation is CAWSSRVRETQYF.

This chain links TRBV3-1 with TRBJ1-1; the match to TRBD1 covers 7 bases. Trimming cost V 3 bases and J 1 base; bases outside gene matches: 2. The length of the CDR3 is 14 residues. Germline V lookup: CDR1 LGHDT, CDR2 YNNKEL (reference sequence). DNA for the CDR3: TGTGCCAGCAGCCAGGGGGACAGGAACACTGAAGCTTTCTTT. It encodes CASSQGDRNTEAFF.

The chain has TRBV20-1 and TRBJ1-1, with a possible D match to TRBD1 (6 bases). Germline lookup yields CDR1 DFQATT and CDR2 SNEGSKA (reference sequence). V was cut by 5 bases and J by 4 bases, with 17 bases left in between. The CDR3 consists of 14 residues. The CDR3 sequence: CSAVRGAGGTEAFF. CDR3 nucleotide sequence: TGCAGTGCTGTCCGGGGGGCAGGTGGCACTGAAGCTTTCTTT.

The chain links TRBV7-9 to TRBJ2-3, with 7 bases lining up with TRBD2. V gave up 2 bases and J gave up 2 bases; unmatched junction bases: 10. The germline CDR1 and CDR2 sequences are SEHNR and FQNEAQ (reference sequence). This CDR3 spans 17 amino acids. DNA of the CDR3: TGTGCCAGCAGCTTAACGGCGGGGGAGACACACACAGATACGCAGTATTTT. It yields the protein CASSLTAGETHTDTQYF.

This chain links TRBV7-2 with TRBJ2-5; D is unresolved. Looked up from germline, CDR1 is SGHTA and CDR2 is FQGNSA. The V and J ends lost 3 bases and 4 bases respectively, with 18 bases between them. This CDR3 spans 16 amino acids. The CDR3 spells CASSLGTLSARETQYF. In DNA, the CDR3 is TGTGCCAGCAGCTTGGGAACCCTTTCGGCTCGAGAGACCCAGTACTTC.

The J gene is TRBJ1-1, the V gene TRBV7-9, with D possibly TRBD1 on 5 matching bases. This CDR3 has 15 amino acids. The V and J ends lost 1 base and 1 base respectively, with 10 bases between them. Germline V gene sequence: CDR1 SEHNR, CDR2 FQNEAQ (reference sequence). The CDR3 reads CASSLGRVGNTEAFF. CDR3 coding DNA: TGTGCCAGCAGCTTAGGCAGGGTGGGGAACACTGAAGCTTTCTTT.

This chain connects TRBV29-1 to TRBJ2-7; D gene uncertain. V lost 4 bases and J lost 2, with 9 bases in between. Germline CDR1 reads SQVTM; CDR2 reads ANQGSEA. This CDR3 contains 12 residues. This CDR3 is CSVGQAPYEQYV. The CDR3 bases are TGCAGCGTTGGGCAGGCCCCCTACGAGCAGTACGTC.

The rearrangement uses TRBV6-2 or TRBV6-3 and TRBJ2-5; TRBD2 matches 15 bases. Germline-derived CDR1 and CDR2 are MNHEY and SVGEGT. J lost 2 bases, V lost 5 bases, and 9 bases had no gene match. The CDR3 is made up of 18 amino acids. As DNA, the CDR3 is TGTGCCAGCAGTCGGCAGCCGGGACTAGCGGGGGGACAAGAGACCCAGTACTTC. Residues: CASSRQPGLAGGQETQYF.

V gene TRBV20-1 combines with J gene TRBJ2-5; D call uncertain. The CDR3 extends over 13 amino acids. CDR1 is DFQATT and CDR2 is SNEGSKA in the germline V gene (reference sequence). The V end lost 3 bases, the J end lost 5 bases, and 13 bases lay between the germline ends. The CDR3 region has the DNA TGCAGTGCTAGTTTGGCGGACGGGGAGACCCAGTACTTC. Translated: CSASLADGETQYF.

At least ten counts were recorded for this clonotype. V gene TRBV12-3 or TRBV12-4 combines with J gene TRBJ2-1, with D possibly called TRBD1 or TRBD2 (5 bases each). V dropped 4 bases and J dropped 3 bases, with 13 bases sitting between them. This CDR3 comprises 15 residues. This chain's CDR3 is CASSYGGTHYNEQFF. In nucleotides, the CDR3 is TGTGCCAGCAGTTATGGGGGTACCCACTACAATGAGCAGTTCTTC.

This clonotype has a count of ten or more. In DNA form, the CDR3 reads TGTGCCAGCAGCCAAGGGATCGGACCTAGCACAGATACGCAGTATTTT. Translating gives CASSQGIGPSTDTQYF. The chain has TRBV4-2 and TRBJ2-3, with D uncertain. CDR3 length: 16 amino acids. Germline CDR1 reads LGHNA; CDR2 reads YNFKEQ. V lost 1 base and J 0 bases, leaving 11 bases between the germline ends.

This clonotype has a handful of counts. This chain joins TRBV5-1 and TRBJ2-5; D call uncertain. With 0 bases removed from V and 0 bases from J, the gap between germline ends came to 9 bases. This CDR3 comprises 15 residues. From germline, CDR1 is SGHRS and CDR2 YFSETQ. As DNA, the CDR3 is TGCGCCAGCAGCTTGGCCGGCGGAGACCAAGAGACCCAGTACTTC. It specifies CASSLAGGDQETQYF.

V gene TRBV18 combines with J gene TRBJ1-4; no clear D gene. The CDR3 totals 15 residues. The germline V and J ends were trimmed by 1 base and 0 bases, with 6 bases remaining between them. Germline loops: CDR1 KGHSH, CDR2 LQKENI. The CDR3 bases are TGTGCCAGCTCACCACGGCAGGCAACTAATGAAAAACTGTTTTTT. Its translation: CASSPRQATNEKLFF.

V usage is TRBV7-2 and J usage is TRBJ2-3; D is perhaps TRBD2 (6 bases). The CDR3 loop spans 15 amino acids. CDR1 SGHTA and CDR2 FQGNSA come from the germline V gene. Trimming left V 1 base short and J 2 bases short, with 10 bases between. CDR3 nucleotide sequence: TGTGCCAGCAGCTTAGGGACGGGAGTCACAGATACGCAGTATTTT. The encoded protein is CASSLGTGVTDTQYF.

The rearrangement joins TRBV7-2 to TRBJ2-7; perhaps TRBD1 as D (5 bases). Between the trimmed V and J ends, which lost 5 bases and 5 bases, there was a span of 10 bases. This CDR3 region has 12 residues. Germline V gene sequence: CDR1 SGHTA, CDR2 FQGNSA. CDR3 protein: CASSPRQNEQYF. The CDR3 region has the DNA TGTGCCAGCAGCCCCAGACAGAACGAGCAGTACTTC.

This clonotype was counted a single time. The chain carries TRBV7-9 and TRBJ1-1; TRBD1 is a possible D gene (5 bases). The V gene lost 4 bases and the J gene lost 8 bases, with 17 bases spanning the gap. The CDR3 sequence is 14 residues long. Germline loops: CDR1 SEHNR, CDR2 FQNEAQ (reference sequence). CDR3: CASSSTDSNLEAFF. In nucleotides, the CDR3 is TGTGCCAGCAGCTCTACCGACAGCAACCTAGAAGCTTTCTTT.

This chain joins TRBV25-1 and TRBJ1-2, with TRBD1 as a possible D gene (5 bases). Trimming left V 2 bases short and J 6 bases short, with 7 bases between. Germline CDR1 MGHDK, CDR2 SYGVNS. The CDR3 covers 12 residues. As DNA, the CDR3 is TGTGCCAGCAGTGAAACAGGTCATGGCTACACCTTC. This sequence encodes CASSETGHGYTF.

The V gene is TRBV24-1, the J gene TRBJ2-3; tentative D call: TRBD1 (6 bases). Trimming took off 4 bases at V and 5 bases at J, with 12 bases between the two ends. Looked up from germline, CDR1 is KGHDR and CDR2 is SFDVKD. This CDR3 spans 14 amino acids. The CDR3, as DNA: TGTGCCACCAGTGACGACACAGGGAGAGATACGCAGTATTTT. As protein: CATSDDTGRDTQYF.

The chain carries TRBV7-2 and TRBJ2-5; 11 nucleotides agree with TRBD1. The CDR3 is made up of 15 amino acids. In germline, CDR1 is SGHTA, CDR2 FQGNSA. J was trimmed by 5 bases and V by 5 bases; bases with no gene match: 7. The CDR3 spells CASSRWTGGVETQYF. For the CDR3, the DNA is TGTGCCAGCAGCCGCTGGACAGGGGGCGTTGAGACCCAGTACTTC.

This clonotype turned up a few times. This rearrangement joins TRBV6-5 to TRBJ2-7; possible D gene TRBD1, 5 bases. Germline CDR1 reads MNHEY; CDR2 reads SVGAGI. The ends were cut back, 8 bases at V and 3 bases at J, with 17 bases in the middle. The CDR3 has 14 residues. CDR3 nucleotides: TGTGCCAGCCGATTAGGACACGCGGACTACGAGCAGTACTTC. Translating gives CASRLGHADYEQYF.

This chain connects TRBV5-4 to TRBJ2-2; weak D call: TRBD2 (6 bases). Germline V gene sequence: CDR1 SGHNT, CDR2 YYREEE (reference sequence). V dropped 3 bases and J dropped 3 bases, with 12 bases sitting between them. The CDR3 contains 15 residues. The CDR3 reads CASSSGTGYTGELFF. CDR3 coding DNA: TGTGCCAGCAGCTCCGGGACTGGTTACACCGGGGAGCTGTTTTTT.

This clonotype turned up a few times. The chain couples TRBV20-1 to TRBJ1-4; unclear D gene. This CDR3 comprises 12 residues. CDR1 and CDR2 from the germline V gene are DFQATT and SNEGSKA (reference sequence). CDR3 in amino acids: CSLSQTNEKLFF. CDR3 bases: TGCAGCCTAAGTCAAACTAATGAAAAACTGTTTTTT.

The chain couples TRBV20-1 to TRBJ2-6; D may be TRBD2 (6 bases). This CDR3 is 15 amino acids long. Trimming cost V 6 bases and J 0 bases, with 12 bases left between them. Germline lookup yields CDR1 DFQATT and CDR2 SNEGSKA (reference sequence). Here the CDR3 reads CSARTGASGANVLTF. The CDR3, as DNA: TGCAGTGCGCGGACGGGAGCCTCTGGGGCCAACGTCCTGACTTTC.